These 26 T cell receptor beta chains came from one sample sequenced in a study of breast tumors, draining lymph nodes, adjacent tissues. The lymph nodes were axillary draining lymph nodes from breast cancer patients. TCRdb recomputed calls from the multiplex PCR reads with MiXCR, one row per CDR3 protein. This sample has around 230,000 distinct CDR3 sequences, with 30% to 35% found just once. Sequenced sample: axillary lymph node tissue. These receptors originate from a female donor with breast cancer. Some clones in this sample may be carry-over from other donors' samples.

This clonotype was picked up many times. This chain links TRBV2 with TRBJ2-5; 7 nucleotides align to TRBD2. This CDR3 is built from 15 residues. V was clipped by 4 bases and J by 6 bases; unmatched bases: 11. Per germline, CDR1 SNHLY and CDR2 FYNNEI. In DNA, the CDR3 is TGTGCCAGCAGTGCGGGGGGAGGGCCTAAGAAGACCCAGTACTTC. Amino acids: CASSAGGGPKKTQYF.

This sequence joins TRBV29-1 and TRBJ2-7; unclear D gene. Trimming removed 4 bases at V and 1 base at J, with 2 bases between. The CDR3 length is 10 residues. Looked up from germline, CDR1 is SQVTM and CDR2 is ANQGSEA. The CDR3 DNA is TGCAGCGTTGGATCCTACGAGCAGTACTTC. It specifies CSVGSYEQYF.

The chain carries TRBV4-1 and TRBJ2-7; D might be TRBD1 (6 bases). Trimming pared 4 bases from V and 7 bases from J, leaving 14 bases between. CDR1 MGHRA and CDR2 YSYEKL come from the germline V gene. The CDR3 covers 13 residues. For the CDR3, the DNA is TGCGCCAGCAGCCTAAGACAGGACCTGGAGCAGTACTTC. This gives the protein CASSLRQDLEQYF.

This sequence joins TRBV7-2 and TRBJ1-5; the D gene is possibly TRBD1 (5 bases). The CDR3 is made up of 14 amino acids. The V end was cut by 1 base, the J end by 14 bases, with 18 bases between. Germline CDR1 is SGHTA and CDR2 is FQGNSA. In nucleotides, the CDR3 is TGTGCCAGCAGCTTAGTGGGGGGGGAGGCCTACGAGCATTTT. Its protein is CASSLVGGEAYEHF.

The gene calls are TRBV10-3 and TRBJ1-2; D might be TRBD1 (5 bases). The V gene's germline CDR1 is ENHRY and CDR2 SYGVKD. The ends were cut back, 3 bases at V and 12 bases at J, with 8 bases in the middle. The CDR3 covers 10 residues. CDR3: CAISDRGHTF. In DNA form, the CDR3 reads TGTGCCATCAGTGATAGGGGCCACACCTTC.

This clonotype was counted ten times or more. V usage is TRBV7-8 and J usage is TRBJ1-4, with 8 bases matching TRBD1. CDR3 length equals 14 residues. CDR1 and CDR2 (germline): SGHVS, FQNEAQ. V dropped 5 bases and J dropped 4; count of bases not matched to a gene: 3. This chain's CDR3 is CASSRTGLNEKLFF. CDR3 coding DNA: TGTGCCAGCAGCCGGACAGGGCTTAATGAAAAACTGTTTTTT.

The sample holds one count of this clonotype. This may come from a read error, since a much larger clone is one base off. The V gene is TRBV12-3 or TRBV12-4, the J gene TRBJ2-3, with TRBD2 as a possible D gene (5 bases). The CDR3 runs 14 residues. The V and J ends lost 6 bases and 0 bases respectively, with 10 bases between them. The CDR3 nucleotides read TGTGCCAGCAGCTGCGGGCGGAGCACAGATACGCAGTATTTT. It yields the protein CASSCGRSTDTQYF.

This clonotype was recorded at least ten times. The chain combines TRBV29-1 with TRBJ2-3, with 11 bases aligning to TRBD2. Germline V lookup: CDR1 SQVTM, CDR2 ANQGSEA. V shed 6 bases, J shed 5 bases, and the junction held 10 bases outside the gene matches. The CDR3 loop spans 15 amino acids. CDR3 in amino acids: CSVELAGVARDTQYF. CDR3 in DNA: TGCAGCGTGGAACTAGCGGGAGTGGCTAGAGATACGCAGTATTTT.

This clonotype was observed many times. The chain recombines TRBV11-3 with TRBJ2-5; 9 bases align to TRBD2. Germline V gene sequence: CDR1 SGHNT, CDR2 YENEEA. Unmatched junction bases numbered 3, after V lost 0 bases and J lost 1 base. The CDR3 runs 16 residues. The CDR3 DNA reads as TGTGCCAGCAGCTTAGAATCAGCGGGAGGCCAAGAGACCCAGTACTTC. Encoded protein: CASSLESAGGQETQYF.

In the case of this clonotype: This may be a read error: a much more frequent sequence differs by one nucleotide. This chain uses TRBV5-6 with TRBJ1-2, with 8 bases aligning to TRBD1. There are 15 residues in the CDR3. Germline CDR1 is SGHDT and CDR2 is YYEEEE. The CDR3 DNA reads as TGTGCCAGCAGCCCCTTCGGACAGGGCCTGAATGGCCACACCTTC. It yields the protein CASSPFGQGLNGHTF. The entire variable domain, with the rest obtained from reference TRBV5-6 and TRBJ1-2, is as follows: DAGVTQSPTHLIKTRGQQVTLRCSPKSGHDTVSWYQQALGQGPQFIFQYYEEEERQRGNFPDRFSGHQFPNYSSELNVNALLLGDSALYLCASSPFGQGLNGHTFGSGTRLTVV.

This clonotype showed up many times. The chain is built from TRBV2 and TRBJ1-5; D unresolved. Looked up from germline, CDR1 is SNHLY and CDR2 is FYNNEI. Trimming stripped 1 base from V and 0 bases from J, with 7 bases between. This CDR3 comprises 15 residues. CDR3 DNA sequence: TGTGCCAGCAGTGAAGGGCAGCATAGCAATCAGCCCCAGCATTTT. It is translated as CASSEGQHSNQPQHF.

This clonotype was seen many times. J is TRBJ1-2 and V is TRBV25-1; TRBD1 matches 7 bases. The CDR3 has 15 amino acids. The germline gives CDR1 MGHDK, CDR2 SYGVNS. V trimming: 5 bases; J trimming: 4 bases; junction bases outside the gene matches: 10. The CDR3 region has the DNA TGTGCCAGCAGTCTCGGTGGACAGGTTTCCTATGGCTACACCTTC. This sequence encodes CASSLGGQVSYGYTF.

This clonotype was counted at least ten times. This CDR3 reads CASSPATGRELFF. The CDR3 nucleotides read TGTGCCAGCAGCCCTGCGACCGGGCGGGAGCTGTTTTTT. V usage is TRBV7-9 and J usage is TRBJ2-2, with D uncertain. CDR1 is SEHNR, CDR2 FQNEAQ, per germline (reference sequence). The V end lost 5 bases, the J end lost 9 bases, and 13 bases lay between the germline ends. The CDR3 contains 13 residues.

The chain is built from TRBV25-1 and TRBJ1-5; possibly TRBD1 for D (5 bases). Trimming shortened V by 7 bases and J by 6 bases, and 10 bases separated the two germline ends. CDR1 is MGHDK, CDR2 SYGVNS, per germline. The CDR3 is 12 residues long. Here the CDR3 reads CASIGEGQPQHF. The CDR3 coding sequence is TGTGCCAGCATAGGGGAGGGTCAGCCCCAGCATTTT.

This clonotype showed up many times. The chain recombines TRBV5-1 with TRBJ2-1, with 10 bases lining up with TRBD1. CDR3 size: 13 residues. With 4 bases clipped from V and 8 bases from J, the junction kept 3 bases outside the gene matches. Per the germline V gene, CDR1 is SGHRS and CDR2 is YFSETQ. DNA for the CDR3: TGCGCCAGCAGCCAGACAGGGGGCCATGAGCAGTTCTTC. This translates into CASSQTGGHEQFF.

This clonotype has ten or more counts. This chain uses TRBV7-2 with TRBJ1-2, with no clear D. Germline assignment: CDR1 SGHTA and CDR2 FQGNSA. V was trimmed by 3 bases and J by 6 bases, leaving 11 bases between them. CDR3 length: 13 amino acids. The CDR3 sequence is CASSFYLRDGYTF. CDR3 in DNA: TGTGCCAGCAGCTTTTATCTCCGGGATGGCTACACCTTC.

In this sample, this clonotype turned up many times. J is TRBJ2-1 and V is TRBV19, with no clear D. CDR1 and CDR2 (germline): LNHDA, SQIVND (reference sequence). V lost 0 bases and J 4 bases, leaving 4 bases between the germline ends. This CDR3 is 13 amino acids long. CDR3 amino acids: CASSIDRYNEQFF. The CDR3 bases are TGTGCCAGTAGTATAGACAGATACAATGAGCAGTTCTTC.

This clonotype appeared many times. The rearrangement joins TRBV25-1 to TRBJ2-6; no clear D. The CDR3 covers 15 residues. Trimming left V 6 bases short and J 0 bases short, with 9 bases between. Germline V gene data show CDR1 as MGHDK and CDR2 as SYGVNS. The CDR3 nucleotides read TGTGCCAGCAGCCCGACCCGCTCTGGGGCCAACGTCCTGACTTTC. The encoded protein is CASSPTRSGANVLTF.

In this sample, this clonotype turned up many times. This chain uses TRBV7-3 with TRBJ2-3; D unclear. Trimming shortened V by 0 bases and J by 4 bases, and 8 bases separated the two germline ends. Per the germline V gene, CDR1 is SGHTA and CDR2 is FQGTGA. The CDR3 is 14 amino acids. CDR3 protein: CASSLTRGADTQYF. The CDR3 bases are TGTGCCAGCAGCTTAACCAGAGGTGCAGATACGCAGTATTTT. Based on the CDR3 plus reference TRBV7-3 and TRBJ2-3, the full variable domain is GAGVSQTPSNKVTEKGKYVELRCDPISGHTALYWYRQSLGQGPEFLIYFQGTGAADDSGLPNDRFFAVRPEGSVSTLKIQRTERGDSAVYLCASSLTRGADTQYFGPGTRLTVL.

At least ten counts were recorded for this clonotype. This sequence joins TRBV7-9 and TRBJ1-3; D is unclear. Trimming took 4 bases from V and 0 from J, leaving 10 bases between them. The CDR3 is made up of 15 amino acids. Germline CDR1 and CDR2: SEHNR and FQNEAQ (reference sequence). The chain's CDR3 is CASSSSQSSGNTIYF. For the CDR3, the DNA is TGTGCCAGCAGCTCGAGTCAGAGCTCTGGAAACACCATATATTTT.

The genes are TRBV2 and TRBJ1-1, with 8 nucleotides matching TRBD1. V lost 5 bases to trimming and J lost 3 bases; unmatched junction nucleotides: 5. The CDR3 extends over 14 amino acids. The germline gives CDR1 SNHLY, CDR2 FYNNEI. In DNA form, the CDR3 reads TGTGCCAGCAGTCTACAGGGGGTCCACACTGAAGCTTTCTTT. This codes for CASSLQGVHTEAFF.

This sequence joins TRBV7-9 and TRBJ2-5; a possible D gene is TRBD2 (6 bases). The CDR3 contains 14 residues. Germline assignment: CDR1 SEHNR and CDR2 FQNEAQ (reference sequence). Between the trimmed V and J ends, which lost 6 bases and 4 bases, there was a span of 15 bases. Here the CDR3 reads CASSRHGGGETQYF. CDR3 nucleotide sequence: TGTGCCAGCAGTCGACACGGGGGAGGAGAGACCCAGTACTTC.

This clonotype was counted ten times or more. The rearrangement links TRBV20-1 to TRBJ2-3; 8 bases line up with TRBD2. V lost 4 bases to trimming and J lost 5 bases; unmatched junction nucleotides: 8. This CDR3 region has 14 residues. Per the germline V gene, CDR1 is DFQATT and CDR2 is SNEGSKA (reference sequence). CDR3 sequence (DNA): TGCAGTGCTAAGATCGGGGGGGCCAGAGATACGCAGTATTTT. Translating it yields CSAKIGGARDTQYF.

This clonotype appeared many times. The rearrangement joins TRBV19 to TRBJ1-2; 7 bases are shared with TRBD1. CDR3 size: 14 residues. CDR1 is LNHDA, CDR2 SQIVND, per germline (reference sequence). V was pared by 2 bases and J by 1 base, with 1 base of the junction left unmatched. The CDR3, as DNA: TGTGCCAGTAGTATACAGGGGGGTAACTATGGCTACACCTTC. Translated, it gives CASSIQGGNYGYTF.

The gene calls are TRBV6-1 and TRBJ1-2; 8 positions match TRBD1. V trimming: 3 bases; J trimming: 6 bases; junction bases outside the gene matches: 9. The germline V gene encodes CDR1 MNHNS and CDR2 SASEGT. The CDR3 has 15 amino acids. This CDR3 reads CASSEARTGINGYTF. The CDR3 DNA reads as TGTGCCAGCAGTGAGGCTAGGACAGGGATAAATGGCTACACCTTC.

The sample holds many counts of this clonotype. The chain joins TRBV19 to TRBJ2-2, with TRBD1 as a possible D gene (5 bases). The CDR3 covers 15 residues. Germline V gene lookup returns CDR1 LNHDA and CDR2 SQIVND (reference sequence). Trimming removed 9 bases at V and 4 bases at J, with 18 bases between. The CDR3 DNA reads as TGTGCCAGCAGGGAAGGCAGGGTGAGCACCGGGGAGCTGTTTTTT. Its protein product is CASREGRVSTGELFF.